The sequence of this T cell receptor (beta chain) was determined in a study of T cell responses to AZD1222 COVID-19 vaccine. In the case of this clone: The target antigen is unknown. The junction differs from germline at one of its ends, possibly a read error.

The CDR3 length is 12 residues. Germline V CDR1 and CDR2: SGHVS, FNYEAQ. Study-wide points: Unmutated variant regions are reportedly targeted by nearly half of spike-specific TCRs. Donors in the cohort were predominantly white British and more often female, and clonal diversity was possibly underestimated.

Pooling was applied to second doses at about 4 or about 12 weeks. The assay was immunoSEQ multiplex PCR, and TCRdb's table has in-frame clones only and misses some. Among under 140,000 clones listed, less than 95% were seen once. This material consisted of peripheral blood, taken 28 days after the second AZD1222 dose. The chain employs TRBV7-6 and TRBJ1-1, with a weak D call TRBD1 (6 bases). The clonotype originates from an adult who received the AZD1222 COVID-19 vaccine. CDR3 coding DNA: TGTGCCAGCACCTTAGGGGGCACTGAAGCTTTCTTT. It yields the protein CASTLGGTEAFF.